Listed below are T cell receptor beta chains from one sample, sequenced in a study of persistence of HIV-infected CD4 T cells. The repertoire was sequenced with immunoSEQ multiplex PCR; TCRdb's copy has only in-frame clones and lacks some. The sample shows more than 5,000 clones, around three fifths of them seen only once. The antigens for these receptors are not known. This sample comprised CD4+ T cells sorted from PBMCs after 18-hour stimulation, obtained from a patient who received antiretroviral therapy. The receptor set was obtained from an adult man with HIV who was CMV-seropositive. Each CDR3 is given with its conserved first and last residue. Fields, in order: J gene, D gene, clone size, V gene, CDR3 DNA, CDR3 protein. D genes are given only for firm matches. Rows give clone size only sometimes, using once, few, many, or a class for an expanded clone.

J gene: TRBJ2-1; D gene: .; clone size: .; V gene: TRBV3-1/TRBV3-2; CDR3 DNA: TGTGCCAGCAGCCAAGACGGGTTGAGGAATGAGCAGTTCTTC; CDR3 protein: CASSQDGLRNEQFF
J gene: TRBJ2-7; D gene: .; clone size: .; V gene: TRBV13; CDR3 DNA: TGTGCCAGCAGCTTAGGGACCCGGCTCTCCTACGAGCAGTACTTC; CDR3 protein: CASSLGTRLSYEQYF
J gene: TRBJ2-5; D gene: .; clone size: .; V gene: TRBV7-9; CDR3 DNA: TGTGCCAGCAGCTTAAAAGGGGGGGGCCGAGAGACCCAGTACTTC; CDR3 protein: CASSLKGGGRETQYF
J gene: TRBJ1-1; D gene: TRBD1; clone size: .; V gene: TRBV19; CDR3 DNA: TGTGCCAGCAGGACAGGGCTCTCGAACACTGAAGCTTTCTTT; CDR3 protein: CASRTGLSNTEAFF
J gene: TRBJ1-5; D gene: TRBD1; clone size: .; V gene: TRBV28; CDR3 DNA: TGTGCCAGCAGTGAACGGACAGGGCCGGGCAATCAGCCCCAGCATTTT; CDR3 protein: CASSERTGPGNQPQHF
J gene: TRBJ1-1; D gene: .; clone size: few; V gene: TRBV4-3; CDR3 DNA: TGCGCCAGCAGCCGGAAGGTAGGCGCTGAAGCTTTCTTT; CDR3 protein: CASSRKVGAEAFF
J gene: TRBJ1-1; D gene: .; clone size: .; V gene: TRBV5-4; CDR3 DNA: TGTGCCAGCAGCTTCCTACAGGGAGCGTCGGGTGAAGCTTTCTTT; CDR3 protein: CASSFLQGASGEAFF
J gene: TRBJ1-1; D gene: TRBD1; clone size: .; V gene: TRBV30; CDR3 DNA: TGTGCCTGGAGTGCGGACAGGGTGGGCACTGAAGCTTTCTTT; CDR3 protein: CAWSADRVGTEAFF
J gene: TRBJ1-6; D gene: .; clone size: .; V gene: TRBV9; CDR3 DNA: TGTGCCAGCAGCGTAGGTCAGAGGAATTCACCCCTCCACTTT; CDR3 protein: CASSVGQRNSPLHF
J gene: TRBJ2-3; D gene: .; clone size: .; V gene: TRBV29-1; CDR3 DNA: TGCAGCGTTGTGGGGGTGGACACAGATACGCAGTATTTT; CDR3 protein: CSVVGVDTDTQYF
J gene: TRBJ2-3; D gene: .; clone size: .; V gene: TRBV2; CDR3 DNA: TGTGCCAGCACCGGCAGGGCTACCGCAGATACGCAGTATTTT; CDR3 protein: CASTGRATADTQYF
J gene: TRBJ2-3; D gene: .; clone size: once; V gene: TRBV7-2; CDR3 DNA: TGTGCCAGCAGCTTAGGAACGTCAGATACGCAGTATTTT; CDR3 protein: CASSLGTSDTQYF
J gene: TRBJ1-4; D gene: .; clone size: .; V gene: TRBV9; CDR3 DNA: TGTGCCAGCAGCGTAGCTTCCAGGGGTCCTAATGAAAAACTGTTTTTT; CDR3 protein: CASSVASRGPNEKLFF
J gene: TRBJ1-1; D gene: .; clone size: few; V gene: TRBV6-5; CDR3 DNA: TGTGCCAGTTTACGAGGGGGGACCCAGAACACTGAAGCTTTCTTT; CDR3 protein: CASLRGGTQNTEAFF
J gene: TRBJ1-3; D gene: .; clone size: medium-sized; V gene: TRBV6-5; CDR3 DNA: TGTGCCAGCAGTTACGGGCAGCTTAGCTCTGGAAACACCATATATTTT; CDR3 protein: CASSYGQLSSGNTIYF
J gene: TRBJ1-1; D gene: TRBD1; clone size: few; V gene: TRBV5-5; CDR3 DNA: TGTGCCAGCAGCTCCGACGGCCGGACAGGGTTGAACACTGAAGCTTTCTTT; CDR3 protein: CASSSDGRTGLNTEAFF